At least ten counts were recorded for the clone carrying this T cell receptor (beta chain). Its antigen is still unknown. The V gene end was trimmed by 5 bases and the J gene end by 8 bases; junction bases not matched to a gene: 11. CDR3 length: 14 amino acids. The sample comes from a study of T cells in Graves' hyperthyroidism and ophthalmopathy. TCR beta CDR3 regions were amplified from RNA transcripts. The HTBI primer set served for first-round RT-PCR of the TCR CDR3. TCRdb processed the multiplex PCR reads anew with MiXCR; each CDR3 protein has one entry. The data show approximately 600,000 distinct CDR3 sequences, roughly 20% seen once. Points from the study as a whole: Blood also carried most thyroid clonotypes expanded above 0.001. The model forecast ophthalmopathy, anticipating it by a median approximately 7 months before onset.

Input material: blood. The receptor was isolated from a man in his thirties or forties with Graves' ophthalmopathy. The chain carries TRBV12-3 or TRBV12-4 and TRBJ1-2, with TRBD1 matching over 7 bases. The CDR3 is CASSLRTGGRGYTF. The CDR3 nucleotides read TGTGCCAGCAGTCTCCGGACAGGCGGGAGAGGCTACACCTTC.